This T cell receptor beta chain stems from a study of blood T cell repertoires in COVID-19. Overall study: T cells, B-cell-depleted T cells, or PBMCs provided the cDNA or gDNA that served as material.

Seattle participants joined during active infection and were tracked over time. Per the original data handling: Nucleated cell number was recorded as an estimate derived from reference gene primer amplification. TCRdb's copy holds only in-frame clones and misses some; the assay was immunoSEQ multiplex PCR. V and J calls and clone size come straight from that table; D and trimming were deduced from the DNA. The profile covers over 250,000 clones, with 75% to 90% appearing a single time and roughly 6.1% taken by the ten largest. The sequenced sample was peripheral blood. This sequence was found in a woman aged 45-65 years with COVID-19, enrolled during active disease.

The CDR3 here is CASTHTPDTTVEAFF. Here the CDR3 DNA reads TGCGCCAGCACCCACACCCCCGACACCACCGTTGAAGCTTTCTTT. The chain joins TRBV5-1 to TRBJ1-1; no reliable D call. Deletions cut 6 bases from V and 7 bases from J, with 22 bases between. This CDR3 is built from 15 residues. Germline V gene data show CDR1 as SGHRS and CDR2 as YFSETQ.